This is a list of T cell receptor beta chains from one sample in a study of shared clonotypes between healthy human individuals. Only in-frame clones appear in the TCRdb table, and some are missing; sequencing was by immunoSEQ multiplex PCR. This sample has 900,000 to 1,200,000 clones; approximately 80% occur once, and the top ten carry 0.55% to 0.7%. Source material: memory CD4+ T cells from PBMCs. These receptors came from a man aged 18 to 29 in good health. Some clones in this sample may be carry-over from other donors' samples. Each CDR3 is given with its conserved first and last residue. The D gene is left open where the match is weak. Clone size is given for some rows only: seen once, a few or many times, or a class if the clone is expanded.

V gene	D gene	clone size	J gene	CDR3 protein	CDR3 DNA
TRBV30	TRBD1	-	TRBJ1-3	CAWSSILGTGLGNTIYF	TGTGCCTGGAGTTCTATTCTGGGGACAGGACTTGGAAACACCATATATTTT
TRBV30	TRBD2	many	TRBJ2-3	CAWGGLARTDTQYF	TGTGCCTGGGGGGGACTAGCGCGCACAGATACGCAGTATTTT
TRBV5-4	-	once	TRBJ2-3	CASSSARASTDTQYF	TGTGCCAGCAGCTCCGCCCGTGCTAGCACAGATACGCAGTATTTT
TRBV30	-	-	TRBJ2-5	CAWSRTAHQETQYF	TGTGCCTGGAGCCGGACAGCACATCAAGAGACCCAGTACTTC
TRBV5-5	TRBD2	-	TRBJ2-7	CASTIAGGQGYEQYF	TGTGCCAGCACCATAGCGGGAGGGCAGGGGTACGAGCAGTACTTC
TRBV11-2	TRBD2	-	TRBJ2-7	CASSRLAGFYEQYF	TGTGCCAGCAGCCGACTAGCGGGGTTCTACGAGCAGTACTTC
TRBV11-2	-	few	TRBJ1-3	CASSFRVSGNTIYF	TGTGCCAGCAGCTTTCGGGTCTCCGGAAACACCATATATTTT
TRBV14	-	-	TRBJ2-1	CASSPGRQQFF	TGTGCCAGCAGCCCAGGGAGGCAGCAGTTCTTC
TRBV6-5	TRBD1	-	TRBJ2-7	CASSYNRGFGVYEQYF	TGTGCCAGCAGTTACAACAGGGGGTTCGGCGTCTACGAGCAGTACTTC
TRBV15	TRBD1	-	TRBJ1-2	CATSRDRQGLHTF	TGTGCCACCAGCAGAGATCGACAGGGGCTCCACACCTTC
TRBV6-6	-	-	TRBJ2-5	CASSSSGGMQETQYF	TGTGCCAGCAGTTCCAGTGGGGGGATGCAAGAGACCCAGTACTTC
TRBV7-2	-	-	TRBJ2-3	CASSFSPLPTGTDTQYF	TGTGCCAGCAGCTTTTCCCCCCTACCAACAGGGACAGATACGCAGTATTTT
TRBV5-1	-	-	TRBJ2-5	CASSDTRSRETQYF	TGCGCCAGCAGCGACACCCGGTCCCGGGAGACCCAGTACTTC
TRBV28	-	once	TRBJ1-5	CASSPGSRLQPQHF	TGTGCCAGCAGTCCCGGGTCTCGGCTACAGCCCCAGCATTTT
TRBV5-1	-	-	TRBJ1-2	CASSLTGQNYGYTF	TGCGCCAGCAGCCTAACCGGACAGAACTATGGCTACACCTTC
TRBV25-1	-	-	TRBJ2-7	CASSDLTGSKVHEQYF	TGTGCCAGCAGTGATTTAACCGGTTCCAAGGTCCACGAGCAGTACTTC